This T cell receptor beta chain was identified during a study of spatial heterogeneity in lung cancer. Points from the study as a whole: One measure, the expanded intratumoral alpha and beta TCR count, tracked tumor mutation counts.

By sample fraction, this clonotype is medium-sized. Its target is not known. From the 5' RACE reads, TCRdb called clonotypes with MiXCR, one entry per CDR3 protein. The table records about 13,000 distinct CDR3 sequences, 3% to 4% of them present only once. Trimming took 6 bases from V and 6 from J, leaving 12 bases between them. The CDR3 has 13 amino acids. The germline V gene has CDR1 MNHEY and CDR2 SVGEGT. Documented time point: sample taken at primary tumor resection. Material for sequencing was whole RNA from tumor, nontumor lung or frozen PBMC, left unsorted. V gene TRBV6-2 or TRBV6-3 combines with J gene TRBJ1-5; D call uncertain. The clonotype originates from a male donor with early-stage non-small cell lung cancer. The sequences come from lung tumor tissue, collected at surgery. CDR3 residues: CASRDPGSQPQHF. The DNA for the CDR3 is TGTGCCAGCAGGGATCCGGGGAGTCAGCCCCAGCATTTT.